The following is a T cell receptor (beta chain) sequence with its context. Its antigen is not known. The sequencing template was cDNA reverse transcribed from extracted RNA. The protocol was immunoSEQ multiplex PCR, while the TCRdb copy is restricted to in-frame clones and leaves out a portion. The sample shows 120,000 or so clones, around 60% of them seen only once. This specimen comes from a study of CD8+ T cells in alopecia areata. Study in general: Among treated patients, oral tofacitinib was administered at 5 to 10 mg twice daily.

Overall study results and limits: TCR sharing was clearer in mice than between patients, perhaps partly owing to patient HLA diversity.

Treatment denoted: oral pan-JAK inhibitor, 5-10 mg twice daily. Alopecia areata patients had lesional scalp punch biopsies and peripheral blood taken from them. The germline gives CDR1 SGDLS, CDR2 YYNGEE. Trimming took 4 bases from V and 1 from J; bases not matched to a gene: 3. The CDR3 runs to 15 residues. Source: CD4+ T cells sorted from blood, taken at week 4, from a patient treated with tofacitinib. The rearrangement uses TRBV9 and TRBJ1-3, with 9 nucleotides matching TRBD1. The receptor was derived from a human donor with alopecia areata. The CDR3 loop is CASSSGQGSGNTIYF. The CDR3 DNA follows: TGTGCCAGCAGCTCCGGACAGGGGTCTGGAAACACCATATATTTT.